This T cell receptor (beta chain) comes out of a study of memory B cells and T cells in multiple sclerosis. Overall study results and limits: Compartments had unequal clone-set sizes, affecting shared clonotype counts.

Separate sequencing covered autoproliferating (CFSE-dim) and non-proliferating (CFSE-high) T cells from stimulus-free culture. Replicate wells were pooled after roughly 7 days of stimulus-free culture of some 50 million CFSE-labeled PBMCs. Without exogenous stimuli, about 0.51 uM CFSE-labeled PBMCs were cultured serum-free. This clone was seen a handful of times. Its cognate antigen is unknown. Produced via immunoSEQ multiplex PCR; TCRdb's table is partial and in-frame only. Of around 12,000 clones in the sample, around four fifths were seen once. This CDR3 has 15 amino acids. Germline assignment: CDR1 SGDLS and CDR2 YYNGEE. The V end was cut by 0 bases, the J end by 0 bases, with 9 bases between.

The source material was PBMCs from blood kept in culture. The source is a human donor with multiple sclerosis. J is TRBJ2-5 and V is TRBV9; D is undetermined. The chain's CDR3 is CASSVGWPYQETQYF. CDR3 coding DNA: TGTGCCAGCAGCGTAGGGTGGCCGTACCAAGAGACCCAGTACTTC.